Sequencing of this T cell receptor beta chain was carried out in a study of OX40 agonist ivuxolimab in advanced cancers. Study details: The mean age was about 61 years, ranging from 23 to 79, with approximately 83% of participants male. Findings and caveats of the study: At doses 0.1 to 3.0 mg/kg, CD4+ and CD8+ clones expanded. The average count of expanded clones was higher among CD8+ T cells than among CD4+.

The CDR3 length is 15 residues. Trimming cost V 4 bases and J 5 bases, with 17 bases left between them. The germline gives CDR1 LNHNV, CDR2 YYDKDF (reference sequence). Assay: immunoSEQ multiplex PCR; the TCRdb copy retains only in-frame clones and omits some. Among 49,000 or so clones listed, around 85% were seen once. Turning to this clone: Its target is not known.

The clonotype was recovered from an adult with an advanced solid tumor such as melanoma, head and neck, liver or kidney cancer. This material consisted of CD4+ or CD8+ T cells sorted from blood, taken in a trial of the OX40 agonist ivuxolimab. The chain has TRBV15 and TRBJ2-5; D ambiguous. The CDR3 DNA follows: TGTGCCACCAGCACCCCTGGTGGACCGACGGAGACCCAGTACTTC. It translates to CATSTPGGPTETQYF.